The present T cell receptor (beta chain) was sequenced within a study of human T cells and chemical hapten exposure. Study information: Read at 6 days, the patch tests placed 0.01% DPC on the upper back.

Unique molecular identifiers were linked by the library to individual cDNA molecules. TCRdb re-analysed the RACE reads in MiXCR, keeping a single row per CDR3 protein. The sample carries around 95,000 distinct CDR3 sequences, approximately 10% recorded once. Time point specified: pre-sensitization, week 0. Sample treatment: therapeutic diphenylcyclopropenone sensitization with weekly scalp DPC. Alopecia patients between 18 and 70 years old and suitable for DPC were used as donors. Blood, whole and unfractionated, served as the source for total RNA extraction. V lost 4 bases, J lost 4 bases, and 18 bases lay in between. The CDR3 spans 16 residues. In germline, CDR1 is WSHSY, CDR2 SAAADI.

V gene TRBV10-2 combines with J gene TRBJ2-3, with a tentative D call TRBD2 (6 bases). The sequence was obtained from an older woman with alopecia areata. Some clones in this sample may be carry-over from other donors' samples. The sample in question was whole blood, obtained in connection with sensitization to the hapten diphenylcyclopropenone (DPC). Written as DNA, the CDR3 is TGCGCCAGCAGTGTACTAGCCTACAAGGGGTCAGATACGCAGTATTTT. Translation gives CASSVLAYKGSDTQYF.